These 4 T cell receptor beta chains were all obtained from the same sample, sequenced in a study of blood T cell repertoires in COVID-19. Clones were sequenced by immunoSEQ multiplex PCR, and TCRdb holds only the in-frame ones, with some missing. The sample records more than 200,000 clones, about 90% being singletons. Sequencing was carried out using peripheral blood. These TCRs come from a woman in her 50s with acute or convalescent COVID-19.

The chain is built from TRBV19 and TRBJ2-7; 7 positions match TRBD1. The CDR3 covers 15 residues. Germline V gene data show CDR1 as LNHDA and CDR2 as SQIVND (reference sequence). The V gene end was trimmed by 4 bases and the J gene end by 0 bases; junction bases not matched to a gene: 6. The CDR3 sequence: CASSRDSQSSYEQYF. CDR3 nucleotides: TGTGCCAGTAGTAGGGACAGTCAGAGCTCCTACGAGCAGTACTTC.

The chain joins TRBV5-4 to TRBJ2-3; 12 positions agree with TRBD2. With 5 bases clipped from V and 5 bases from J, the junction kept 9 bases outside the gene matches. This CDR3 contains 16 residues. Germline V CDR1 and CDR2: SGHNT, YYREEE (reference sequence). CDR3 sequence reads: CASSWKLAGGVDTQYF. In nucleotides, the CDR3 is TGTGCCAGCAGTTGGAAACTAGCGGGGGGTGTAGATACGCAGTATTTT.

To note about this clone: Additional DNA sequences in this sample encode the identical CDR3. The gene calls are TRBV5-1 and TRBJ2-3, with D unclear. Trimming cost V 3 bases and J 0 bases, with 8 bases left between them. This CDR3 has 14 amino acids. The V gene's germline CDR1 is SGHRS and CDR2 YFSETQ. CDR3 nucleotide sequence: TGCGCCAGCAGCTCGGGTGTTAGCACAGATACGCAGTATTTT. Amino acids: CASSSGVSTDTQYF.

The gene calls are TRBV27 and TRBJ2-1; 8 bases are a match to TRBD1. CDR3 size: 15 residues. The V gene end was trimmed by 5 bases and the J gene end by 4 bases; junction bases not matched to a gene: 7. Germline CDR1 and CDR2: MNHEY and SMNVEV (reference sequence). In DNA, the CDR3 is TGTGCCAGCAGTAGCGGACAGGGCCCGTACAATGAGCAGTTCTTC. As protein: CASSSGQGPYNEQFF.